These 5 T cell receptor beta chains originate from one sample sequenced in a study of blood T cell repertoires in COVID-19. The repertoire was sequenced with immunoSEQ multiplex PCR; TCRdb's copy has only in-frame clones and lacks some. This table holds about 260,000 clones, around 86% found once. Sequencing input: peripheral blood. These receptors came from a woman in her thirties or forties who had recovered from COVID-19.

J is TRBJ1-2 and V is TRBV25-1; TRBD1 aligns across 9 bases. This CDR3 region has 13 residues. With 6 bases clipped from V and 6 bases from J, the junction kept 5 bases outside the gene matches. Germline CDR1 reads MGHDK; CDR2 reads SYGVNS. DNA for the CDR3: TGTGCCAGCAGCCACCGGGACAGGGATGGCTACACCTTC. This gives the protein CASSHRDRDGYTF.

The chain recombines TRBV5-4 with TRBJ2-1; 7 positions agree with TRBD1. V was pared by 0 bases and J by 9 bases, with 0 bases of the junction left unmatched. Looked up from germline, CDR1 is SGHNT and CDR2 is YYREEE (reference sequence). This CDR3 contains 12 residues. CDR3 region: CASSLDRGEQFF. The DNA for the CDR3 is TGTGCCAGCAGCTTGGACAGGGGTGAGCAGTTCTTC. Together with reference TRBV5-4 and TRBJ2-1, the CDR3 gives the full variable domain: ETGVTQSPTHLIKTRGQQVTLRCSSQSGHNTVSWYQQALGQGPQFIFQYYREEENGRGNFPPRFSGLQFPNYSSELNVNALELDDSALYLCASSLDRGEQFFGPGTRLTVL.

The DNA of the CDR3 is TGCGCCAGCAGCTTGGGAGGACAGGGGGGAGACTCACCCCTCCACTTT. It codes for CASSLGGQGGDSPLHF. J is TRBJ1-6 and V is TRBV5-1; 10 nucleotides agree with TRBD1. The CDR3 consists of 16 residues. Germline V gives CDR1 SGHRS, CDR2 YFSETQ. V shed 0 bases and J 10 bases; nucleotides not matched to a gene: 7.

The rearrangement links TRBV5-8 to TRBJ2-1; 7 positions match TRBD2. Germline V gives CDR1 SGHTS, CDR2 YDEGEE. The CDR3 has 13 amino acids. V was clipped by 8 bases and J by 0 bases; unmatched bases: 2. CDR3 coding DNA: TGTGCCAGGGGGGGGTTCTCCTACAATGAGCAGTTCTTC. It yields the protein CARGGFSYNEQFF.

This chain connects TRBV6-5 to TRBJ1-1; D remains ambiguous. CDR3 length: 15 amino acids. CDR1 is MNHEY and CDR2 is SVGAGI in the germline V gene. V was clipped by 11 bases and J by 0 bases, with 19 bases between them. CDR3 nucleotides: TGTGCCGCAGGTGGCCAGGTGGAATTGAACACTGAAGCTTTCTTT. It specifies CAAGGQVELNTEAFF.